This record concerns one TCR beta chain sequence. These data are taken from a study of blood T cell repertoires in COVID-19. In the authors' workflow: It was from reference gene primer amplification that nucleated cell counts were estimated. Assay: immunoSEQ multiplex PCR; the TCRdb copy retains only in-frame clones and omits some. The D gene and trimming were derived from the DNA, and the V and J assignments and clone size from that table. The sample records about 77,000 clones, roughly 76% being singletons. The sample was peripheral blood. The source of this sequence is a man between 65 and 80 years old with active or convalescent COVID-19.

The CDR3 spells CASRAGQDVWKLFF. The CDR3 DNA reads as TGTGCCAGCAGAGCCGGACAGGACGTCTGGAAACTGTTTTTT. V is TRBV6-5 and J is TRBJ1-4; 7 nucleotides agree with TRBD1. V was pared by 6 bases and J by 11 bases, with 12 bases of the junction left unmatched. CDR3 length: 14 residues. Germline V CDR1 and CDR2: MNHEY, SVGAGI.